The following is a T cell receptor beta chain sequence with its context. The data were obtained in a study of cytomegalovirus exposure and HLA in healthy donors. Germline V gives CDR1 LNHDA, CDR2 SQIVND (reference sequence). The CDR3 has 14 amino acids. V was shortened by 3 bases and J by 4 bases, with 10 bases between the two germline ends. The PCR made use of 60 Vbeta and 13 Jbeta primers. Method: immunoSEQ multiplex PCR; TCRdb's copy keeps in-frame clones and lacks some. The sample lists 150,000 to 250,000 clones, roughly four fifths occurring once. All donors participated as healthy donors of bone marrow.

This sequence originates from a boy younger than 10 in good health and CMV-seronegative. The chain recombines TRBV19 with TRBJ1-5; weak D call: TRBD1 (5 bases). The specimen was PBMCs. CDR3 region: CASSMPGFNQPQHF. The CDR3 bases are TGTGCCAGTAGTATGCCAGGGTTTAATCAGCCCCAGCATTTT.